These T cell receptor beta chains were read from a single sample in a study of blood T cell repertoires in COVID-19. The assay was immunoSEQ multiplex PCR, and TCRdb's table has in-frame clones only and misses some. The data show 95,000 to 150,000 clones, around 70% seen once. What was sequenced was peripheral blood. Every receptor here comes from a man at least 80 years old with COVID-19, enrolled during active disease. CDR3s include the opening cysteine and the closing phenylalanine or tryptophan. D genes are given only for firm matches. Clone size, where shown, is once, few, many, or a class for clones that have expanded.

d_gene	v_gene	j_gene	abundance	CDR3nt	CDR3aa
NA	TRBV7-2	TRBJ2-1	few	TGTGCCAGCAGTCCCCAGGGGCTGAACAATGAGCAGTTCTTC	CASSPQGLNNEQFF
TRBD1	TRBV5-1	TRBJ1-6	NA	TGCGCCAGCAGCTTGGCCGGACAGGGCAAATATAATTCACCCCTCCACTTT	CASSLAGQGKYNSPLHF
NA	TRBV9	TRBJ2-7	few	TGTGCCAGCAGCGTTGGCCAGACCTACGAGCAGTACTTC	CASSVGQTYEQYF
TRBD1	TRBV12-5	TRBJ2-2	few	TGTGCTAGTGGGCGGACAGGGGGCTCCGGGGAGCTGTTTTTT	CASGRTGGSGELFF
NA	TRBV29-1	TRBJ1-2	few	TGCAGCGTTAGACATTCGGTAGGAGGCTACACCTTC	CSVRHSVGGYTF
TRBD2	TRBV5-6	TRBJ2-2	NA	TGTGCCAGCAGTCCCTTGGAGCGGGAGGTCGCGAACACCGGGGAGCTGTTTTTT	CASSPLEREVANTGELFF
TRBD1	TRBV5-1	TRBJ1-1	NA	TGCGCCAGCAGCTTTGGGACAGGACTGAACACTGAAGCTTTCTTT	CASSFGTGLNTEAFF
TRBD2	TRBV5-1	TRBJ2-7	NA	TGCGCCAGCAGCTTGCGGGAGGGCTACGAGCAGTACTTC	CASSLREGYEQYF
TRBD1	TRBV15	TRBJ2-2	NA	TGTGCCACCAGCGGCGGGACAGGGAGGACCGGGGAGCTGTTTTTT	CATSGGTGRTGELFF
TRBD1	TRBV7-8	TRBJ2-7	NA	TGTGCCAGCAGCTTAGTGGGACAGGACAACGAGCAGTACTTC	CASSLVGQDNEQYF
NA	TRBV11-2	TRBJ2-7	NA	TGTGCCAGCAGCCCTAGTCTGGGCTACGAGCAGTACTTC	CASSPSLGYEQYF
NA	TRBV19	TRBJ2-1	NA	TGTGCCAGTAGTATTTTAGGGGCATCCTACAATGAGCAGTTCTTC	CASSILGASYNEQFF
TRBD1	TRBV5-6	TRBJ1-2	NA	TGTGCCAGCAGCTCGGGGGACAGTAACTATGGCTACACCTTC	CASSSGDSNYGYTF
NA	TRBV10-3	TRBJ2-3	few	TGTGCCATCAGTGAGGAGACTAGGGACACAGATACGCAGTATTTT	CAISEETRDTDTQYF
TRBD2	TRBV10-3	TRBJ2-7	NA	TGTGCCATCAGTGAGTCGGGAGGGGCAGGTGGTCTCGAGCAGTACTTC	CAISESGGAGGLEQYF
NA	TRBV5-6	TRBJ1-5	once	TGTGCCAGCAGCCAACAGCCTTATAGCAATCAGCCCCAGCATTTT	CASSQQPYSNQPQHF
TRBD1	TRBV6-2/TRBV6-3	TRBJ2-7	NA	TGTGCCAGCAGTTACAGGTCGGGACAGACCGAGCAGTACTTC	CASSYRSGQTEQYF
TRBD1	TRBV6-6	TRBJ2-7	NA	TGTGCCAGCAGTTCACGGACAGGGGGCTCCTACGAGCAGTACTTC	CASSSRTGGSYEQYF
NA	TRBV4-3	TRBJ1-2	NA	TGCGCCAGCAGCCAAGCGGCAGGGGAAGGCTACACCTTC	CASSQAAGEGYTF
TRBD2	TRBV6-5	TRBJ2-1	few	TGTGCCAGCAGTTACTCGGCCAGCGGGAGATTCAATGAGCAGTTCTTC	CASSYSASGRFNEQFF
TRBD1	TRBV4-3	TRBJ1-2	few	TGCGCCAGCAGCCAAGACCCGGACAGGCCCAGAGGTGGCTACACCTTC	CASSQDPDRPRGGYTF
NA	TRBV28	TRBJ2-1	NA	TGTGCCAGCAGTCCCGTCGGACAGACATACAATGAGCAGTTCTTC	CASSPVGQTYNEQFF
NA	TRBV6-5	TRBJ1-2	NA	TGTGCCAGCAGTTACGACACGACTAACTATGGCTACACCTTC	CASSYDTTNYGYTF
TRBD1	TRBV3-1/TRBV3-2	TRBJ1-6	NA	TGTGCCAGCAGCCAAGGATCGACAGGGGGTTCACCCCTCCACTTT	CASSQGSTGGSPLHF
NA	TRBV6-5	TRBJ1-1	NA	TGTGCCAGCAGTTACTCGATGGGCCAGATGAACACTGAAGCTTTCTTT	CASSYSMGQMNTEAFF
NA	TRBV15	TRBJ2-3	NA	TGTGCCACCAGCAGAGATCCGGGGGTATCCGGCACAGATACGCAGTATTTT	CATSRDPGVSGTDTQYF
TRBD2	TRBV28	TRBJ2-4	NA	TGTGCCAGCAGTCCGGGAGGGAAAAACATTCAGTACTTC	CASSPGGKNIQYF
TRBD2	TRBV13	TRBJ2-1	NA	TGTGCCAGCAGCTTCACACCGGGACTAGCGGGATCAGAAGGCTCCTACAATGAGCAGTTCTTC	CASSFTPGLAGSEGSYNEQFF
NA	TRBV4-1	TRBJ1-3	NA	TGCGCCAGCAGCCGAGCCCCGGGAATCTCTGGAAACACCATATATTTT	CASSRAPGISGNTIYF
NA	TRBV13	TRBJ2-1	once	TGTGCCAGCAGCTTATTTAGAGCTGAGCAGTTCTTC	CASSLFRAEQFF
NA	TRBV28	TRBJ2-1	NA	TGTGCCAGCATCGGAGGGAGGGGGTACAATGAGCAGTTCTTC	CASIGGRGYNEQFF
TRBD2	TRBV7-7	TRBJ2-3	NA	TGTGCTAGCAGTCCCTTAGCGGGAGGGACAGATACGCAGTATTTT	CASSPLAGGTDTQYF
NA	TRBV3-1/TRBV3-2	TRBJ2-2	once	TGTGCCAGCAGCCCTGCGTGGGGCGTTAGAGATACCGGGGAGCTGTTTTTT	CASSPAWGVRDTGELFF
TRBD1	TRBV28	TRBJ1-2	many	TGTGCCACCTCGACAGGGTCCCATGGCTACACCTTC	CATSTGSHGYTF
TRBD2	TRBV4-2	TRBJ2-7	once	TGTGCCAGCACGAGCGGGAGCGGAACCTACGAGCAGTACTTC	CASTSGSGTYEQYF
NA	TRBV12-5	TRBJ1-5	NA	TGTGCTAGTGGTTTGGAATATAGCAATCAGCCCCAGCATTTT	CASGLEYSNQPQHF
NA	TRBV18	TRBJ1-2	NA	TGTGCCAGCTCACTCGGCCCCGGGGACTATGGCTACACCTTC	CASSLGPGDYGYTF
TRBD1	TRBV5-6	TRBJ1-6	NA	TGTGCCAGCAGCTACGGACAGGGGAGCTCCTATAATTCACCCCTCCACTTT	CASSYGQGSSYNSPLHF
NA	TRBV12-3/TRBV12-4	TRBJ1-1	NA	TGTGCCAGCACCCGCGGGGGGAACACTGAAGCTTTCTTT	CASTRGGNTEAFF
TRBD2	TRBV5-1	TRBJ2-1	NA	TGCGCCAGCAGCGCCGGGACTAGCGGTAACAATGAGCAGTTCTTC	CASSAGTSGNNEQFF
TRBD2	TRBV9	TRBJ2-2	NA	TGTGCCAGCAGCGTAGAAGAGACTAGCGGGAGGGCCGGAACCGGGGAGCTGTTTTTT	CASSVEETSGRAGTGELFF
NA	TRBV29-1	TRBJ1-1	NA	TGCAGCGTGGGGGCAGACACTGAAGCTTTCTTT	CSVGADTEAFF
TRBD1	TRBV6-2/TRBV6-3	TRBJ1-1	NA	TGTGCCAGCAGTTCGCACGACAGGGGGAACACTGAAGCTTTCTTT	CASSSHDRGNTEAFF
NA	TRBV28	TRBJ1-5	NA	TGTGCCAGCAGTGGAAGGCAGGGTAGCAATCAGCCCCAGCATTTT	CASSGRQGSNQPQHF
NA	TRBV6-1	TRBJ1-1	NA	TGTGCCAGCAGTGATCAACAGAACACTGAAGCTTTCTTT	CASSDQQNTEAFF
TRBD2	TRBV25-1	TRBJ2-3	NA	TGTGCCAGCAGTGACCAACTAAGCGGGAGGGCCACCGCAGATACGCAGTATTTT	CASSDQLSGRATADTQYF
NA	TRBV5-4	TRBJ1-2	NA	TGTGCCAGCAGCTTGGAGAGACAGAATTATGGCTACACCTTC	CASSLERQNYGYTF
TRBD2	TRBV5-4	TRBJ2-7	NA	TGTGCCAGCAGATCACTAGCGGGAGGGCTCCCGGGCTATGACGAGCAGTACTTC	CASRSLAGGLPGYDEQYF
NA	TRBV5-1	TRBJ1-2	NA	TGCGCCAGCAGCTTGGGAGGGTACGGCTACACCTTC	CASSLGGYGYTF
NA	TRBV30	TRBJ2-7	NA	TGTGCCTGGAGTGTACATCTAGCATCCTACGAGCAGTACTTC	CAWSVHLASYEQYF
NA	TRBV5-1	TRBJ1-4	few	TGCGCCAGCAGCTTACAGGGAGGGACTAATGAAAAACTGTTTTTT	CASSLQGGTNEKLFF